This T cell receptor beta chain was obtained from a study of technical replicates of blood from a few donors. This CDR3 region has 13 residues. Germline V gene sequence: CDR1 LGHNA, CDR2 YSLEER. Deletions cut 0 bases from V and 4 bases from J, with 7 bases between. Sequencing was performed with immunoSEQ multiplex PCR; in TCRdb, only in-frame clones are kept and a portion is missing. The repertoire holds 44,000 or so clones, about 93% seen once, with 3.5% to 4.5% in the top ten. The chain employs TRBV4-3 and TRBJ2-7; D ambiguous. This TCR was sampled from a human donor in good health. Some clones in this sample may be carry-over from other donors' samples. Material for sequencing was PBMCs. The chain's CDR3 is CASSQDFSYEQYF. The CDR3, as DNA: TGCGCCAGCAGCCAAGATTTTAGTTACGAGCAGTACTTC.